The 23 T cell receptor beta chains given below trace back to one sample, sequenced in a study of T cell responses to AZD1222 COVID-19 vaccine. Sequencing was performed with immunoSEQ multiplex PCR; in TCRdb, only in-frame clones are kept and a portion is missing. Of 110,000 to 150,000 clones listed, 80% to 95% were seen once; the top ten hold around 1.7%. The specimen comprised peripheral blood, sampled on day 0 of AZD1222 vaccination. These receptors originate from an adult in good health.

In nucleotides, the CDR3 is TGTGCCAGCAGGTCGGAAGGGGAGAACACTGAAGCTTTCTTT. Amino acids: CASRSEGENTEAFF. The V call is TRBV2, the J call TRBJ1-1, with D perhaps TRBD1 (5 bases). This CDR3 spans 14 amino acids. Germline CDR1 reads SNHLY; CDR2 reads FYNNEI. Trimming shortened V by 6 bases and J by 1 base, and 12 bases separated the two germline ends.

V usage is TRBV18 and J usage is TRBJ2-7; no reliable D call. V gave up 5 bases and J gave up 3 bases, with 11 bases separating them. The CDR3 contains 13 residues. CDR1 is KGHSH and CDR2 is LQKENI in the germline V gene. The CDR3: CASSSASDYEQYF. The CDR3 bases are TGTGCCAGCTCATCGGCCAGTGACTACGAGCAGTACTTC.

The chain links TRBV18 to TRBJ1-5, with D maybe TRBD1 (5 bases). The length of the CDR3 is 15 residues. Trimming left V 4 bases short and J 5 bases short, with 15 bases between. Germline V gene sequence: CDR1 KGHSH, CDR2 LQKENI. The CDR3 is CASSHGGRYYQPQHF. DNA of the CDR3: TGTGCCAGCTCACACGGGGGACGTTACTATCAGCCCCAGCATTTT. The variable domain in full, with the rest retrieved from reference TRBV18 and TRBJ1-5, is NAGVMQNPRHLVRRRGQEARLRCSPMKGHSHVYWYRQLPEEGLKFMVYLQKENIIDESGMPKERFSAEFPKEGPSILRIQQVVRGDSAAYFCASSHGGRYYQPQHFGDGTRLSIL.

There are a few counts of this clone. V usage is TRBV6-5 and J usage is TRBJ1-5; D is undetermined. This CDR3 has 13 amino acids. Germline V gives CDR1 MNHEY, CDR2 SVGAGI. The V and J ends lost 6 bases and 10 bases respectively, with 16 bases between them. CDR3 bases: TGTGCCAGCAGCCCGGGATCGACCAGCCCCCAGCATTTT. Its translation: CASSPGSTSPQHF.

In this sample, this clone turned up once. The chain carries TRBV5-1 and TRBJ1-4; D is undetermined. The CDR3 loop spans 16 amino acids. CDR1 is SGHRS, CDR2 YFSETQ, per germline. Trimming pared 0 bases from V and 0 bases from J, leaving 9 bases between. The CDR3 region is CASSLAGDATNEKLFF. CDR3 DNA: TGCGCCAGCAGCTTGGCCGGAGATGCAACTAATGAAAAACTGTTTTTT. The full variable domain, completed using reference TRBV5-1 and TRBJ1-4, is KAGVTQTPRYLIKTRGQQVTLSCSPISGHRSVSWYQQTPGQGLQFLFEYFSETQRNKGNFPGRFSGRQFSNSRSEMNVSTLELGDSALYLCASSLAGDATNEKLFFGSGTQLSVL.

The chain has TRBV5-4 and TRBJ2-5, with 11 bases aligning to TRBD1. There are 14 residues in the CDR3. Germline-derived CDR1 and CDR2 are SGHNT and YYREEE (reference sequence). The J segment lost 5 bases and the V segment lost 3 bases, leaving 3 bases of the junction unmatched. CDR3 nucleotide sequence: TGTGCCAGCAGCTCGGACAGGGGGCTGGAGACCCAGTACTTC. It translates to CASSSDRGLETQYF.

The V call is TRBV5-4, the J call TRBJ2-1, with D possibly being TRBD1 (6 bases). The CDR3 runs 15 residues. Germline V gene lookup returns CDR1 SGHNT and CDR2 YYREEE (reference sequence). With 1 base removed from V and 8 bases from J, the gap between germline ends came to 16 bases. CDR3 residues: CASSLTLGTKYEQFF. For the CDR3, the DNA is TGTGCCAGCAGCTTGACGCTCGGGACAAAATATGAGCAGTTCTTC.

The chain uses TRBV10-1 and TRBJ2-5; 7 bases align to TRBD2. The junction had 4 bases not matched to a gene; V was cut back by 2 bases and J by 7 bases. The germline CDR1 and CDR2 sequences are WNHNN and SYGVQD (reference sequence). The CDR3 has 13 amino acids. In nucleotides, the CDR3 is TGCGCCAGCAGTGAGGCGGGAGTGGGGACCCAGTACTTC. Translating it yields CASSEAGVGTQYF.

The rearrangement uses TRBV27 and TRBJ2-1, with 10 bases aligning to TRBD1. The CDR3 loop spans 15 amino acids. Germline CDR1 reads MNHEY; CDR2 reads SMNVEV (reference sequence). V shed 5 bases and J 7 bases; nucleotides not matched to a gene: 8. Here the CDR3 DNA reads TGTGCCAGCAGTGGGGTGGGACAGGGGAGGAATGAGCAGTTCTTC. The encoded protein is CASSGVGQGRNEQFF.

The genes are TRBV4-1 and TRBJ2-5, with 9 bases that match TRBD2. CDR3 length: 14 residues. The junction had 3 bases not matched to a gene; V was cut back by 3 bases and J by 4 bases. Germline lookup yields CDR1 MGHRA and CDR2 YSYEKL. The CDR3 spells CASSHSAGGETQYF. The DNA for the CDR3 is TGCGCCAGCAGCCATTCAGCGGGAGGAGAGACCCAGTACTTC.

V is TRBV28 and J is TRBJ1-1; 7 bases are shared with TRBD1. Germline assignment: CDR1 MDHEN and CDR2 SYDVKM. The J segment lost 4 bases and the V segment lost 4 bases, leaving 6 bases of the junction unmatched. The CDR3 runs 14 residues. The CDR3 nucleotides read TGTGCCAGCAGTTCCCCAGGGGGAAGCACTGAAGCTTTCTTT. Translation gives CASSSPGGSTEAFF.

The chain joins TRBV28 to TRBJ1-1; D possibly corresponds to TRBD1 (6 bases). V lost 0 bases to trimming and J lost 11 bases, with 16 bases between them. CDR3 length: 14 amino acids. Germline V gene sequence: CDR1 MDHEN, CDR2 SYDVKM. The CDR3 DNA sequence: TGTGCCAGCAGTTTATGGGAGACAGGCCCCCGGGCTTTCTTT. This gives the protein CASSLWETGPRAFF.

The gene calls are TRBV6-1 and TRBJ1-3, with D hard to call. Germline V gene lookup returns CDR1 MNHNS and CDR2 SASEGT. Trimming stripped 2 bases from V and 3 bases from J, with 14 bases between. The CDR3 runs to 16 residues. The CDR3: CASSEKSVQLGNTIYF. Here the CDR3 DNA reads TGTGCCAGCAGTGAAAAGAGTGTGCAACTTGGAAACACCATATATTTT.

The genes are TRBV27 and TRBJ1-6; D is undetermined. Germline assignment: CDR1 MNHEY and CDR2 SMNVEV (reference sequence). The CDR3 covers 15 residues. The V end was cut by 2 bases, the J end by 8 bases, with 13 bases between. The CDR3 sequence: CASSLGSPRYSPLHF. Written as DNA, the CDR3 is TGTGCCAGCAGTTTAGGGTCCCCTCGCTATTCACCCCTCCACTTT.

The rearrangement links TRBV5-1 to TRBJ2-1; D possibly corresponds to TRBD1 (6 bases). V lost 5 bases to trimming and J lost 4 bases, with 22 bases between them. The CDR3 totals 17 residues. The germline V gene encodes CDR1 SGHRS and CDR2 YFSETQ. The CDR3 coding sequence is TGCGCCAGCAGACCCGGGGTAGGCAGGGGTGATTACAATGAGCAGTTCTTC. This encodes CASRPGVGRGDYNEQFF.

The chain couples TRBV30 to TRBJ1-3, with no clear D. Germline V CDR1 and CDR2: GTSNPN, SVGIG (reference sequence). V lost 2 bases to trimming and J lost 1 base, with 12 bases between them. The CDR3 loop spans 15 amino acids. CDR3 sequence (DNA): TGTGCCTGGAGTTTCTTCGTAAGGTCTGGAAACACCATATATTTT. It codes for CAWSFFVRSGNTIYF.

The V call is TRBV4-1, the J call TRBJ2-1; D unclear. This CDR3 contains 13 residues. Germline CDR1 reads MGHRA; CDR2 reads YSYEKL. Trimming pared 2 bases from V and 8 bases from J, leaving 10 bases between. CDR3 protein: CASSQFLFDEQFF. The CDR3 region has the DNA TGCGCCAGCAGCCAATTTCTGTTTGATGAGCAGTTCTTC.

This sequence joins TRBV9 and TRBJ2-3, with D possibly matching TRBD1 (5 bases). The CDR3 is 16 residues long. The V gene's germline CDR1 is SGDLS and CDR2 YYNGEE. V was cut by 0 bases and J by 2 bases, with 13 bases left in between. DNA for the CDR3: TGTGCCAGCAGCGTAGGGGGCAGGGCGATCACAGATACGCAGTATTTT. Protein product: CASSVGGRAITDTQYF.

The chain carries TRBV27 and TRBJ2-5, with 7 bases that match TRBD2. In germline, CDR1 is MNHEY, CDR2 SMNVEV (reference sequence). This CDR3 is 15 amino acids long. The V and J ends lost 2 bases and 4 bases, in that order; junction bases with no gene match: 7. The CDR3 DNA is TGTGCCAGCAGTTTAAAGAGCATAGCGGGAGAGACCCAGTACTTC. Translated, it gives CASSLKSIAGETQYF.

The V and J genes are TRBV2 and TRBJ1-1, with D perhaps TRBD1 (5 bases). Deletions cut 3 bases from V and 8 bases from J, with 16 bases between. The CDR3 consists of 14 residues. The germline CDR1 and CDR2 sequences are SNHLY and FYNNEI. The CDR3 sequence is CASSDQGRVGEAFF. The CDR3 DNA reads as TGTGCCAGCAGTGATCAGGGTCGGGTGGGCGAAGCTTTCTTT.

The sample holds one count of this clone. V is TRBV3-1 (or the pseudogene TRBV3-2) and J is TRBJ1-2, with 10 bases that match TRBD1. The CDR3 length is 14 residues. Germline-derived CDR1 and CDR2 are LGHDT and YNNKEL (reference sequence). The V segment lost 3 bases and the J segment 6 bases; nucleotides outside the gene matches: 4. CDR3 loop: CASSQTGGANGYTF. CDR3 nucleotide sequence: TGTGCCAGCAGCCAGACAGGGGGCGCGAATGGCTACACCTTC.

The rearrangement joins TRBV5-1 to TRBJ1-1; D call uncertain. This CDR3 has 14 amino acids. V gave up 1 base and J gave up 1 base, with 8 bases separating them. CDR1 SGHRS and CDR2 YFSETQ come from the germline V gene. The CDR3 nucleotides read TGCGCCAGCAGCTTGCGAGGAGGGAACACTGAAGCTTTCTTT. Its protein is CASSLRGGNTEAFF.

This chain links TRBV18 with TRBJ2-7; 13 bases align to TRBD2. Germline V gene data show CDR1 as KGHSH and CDR2 as LQKENI. J was trimmed by 6 bases and V by 1 base; bases with no gene match: 6. The CDR3 sequence is 16 residues long. The CDR3 coding sequence is TGTGCCAGCTCACCACGCGCGACTAGCGGGAGGTTCGAGCAGTACTTC. Translation gives CASSPRATSGRFEQYF.